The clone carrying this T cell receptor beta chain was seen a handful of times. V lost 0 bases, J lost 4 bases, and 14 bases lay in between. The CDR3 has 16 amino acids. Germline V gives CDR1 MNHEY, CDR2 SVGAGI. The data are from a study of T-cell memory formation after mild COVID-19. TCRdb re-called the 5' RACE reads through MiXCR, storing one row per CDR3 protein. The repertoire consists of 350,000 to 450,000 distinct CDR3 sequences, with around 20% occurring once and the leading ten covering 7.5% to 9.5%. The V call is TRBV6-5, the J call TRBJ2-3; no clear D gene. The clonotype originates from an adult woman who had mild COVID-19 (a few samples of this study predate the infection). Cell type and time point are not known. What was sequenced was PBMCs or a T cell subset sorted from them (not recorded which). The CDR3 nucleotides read TGTGCCAGCAGTTACTCGTCTCTAGGCGGACCAGATACGCAGTATTTT. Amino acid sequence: CASSYSSLGGPDTQYF.